Below are 18 T cell receptor beta chains sequenced from a single sample in a study of blood T cells in healthy people across ages. Primers used in a second PCR of about 6 to 11 cycles were a sample-barcoded 5' primer and a J-beta primer mix. MiXCR, applied by TCRdb to the 5' RACE reads, yields one record per CDR3 protein. The data show around 900,000 distinct CDR3 sequences, roughly half seen once. The material sequenced was blood. Receptor source: a woman aged 55-75 years in good health.

The chain joins TRBV5-1 to TRBJ2-1; 16 positions agree with TRBD2. CDR3 length equals 19 residues. The trim removed 2 bases at V and 6 bases at J, leaving 11 bases unmatched. The germline CDR1 and CDR2 sequences are SGHRS and YFSETQ. This CDR3 reads CASSFSPPGLAGGSNEQFF. The CDR3 DNA reads as TGCGCCAGCAGCTTTTCCCCTCCGGGACTAGCGGGGGGGAGCAATGAGCAGTTCTTC.

CDR3: CSARDRVDGKLFF. Here the CDR3 DNA reads TGCAGTGCTAGAGACAGGGTAGACGGAAAACTGTTTTTT. The chain is built from TRBV20-1 and TRBJ1-4, with TRBD1 as a possible D gene (5 bases). The CDR3 loop spans 13 amino acids. V lost 0 bases, J lost 10 bases, and 12 bases lay in between. Germline V gene data show CDR1 as DFQATT and CDR2 as SNEGSKA (reference sequence).

The chain joins TRBV7-2 to TRBJ1-5; 9 nucleotides match TRBD1. The CDR3 sequence is 15 residues long. Germline CDR1 is SGHTA and CDR2 is FQGNSA. The J segment lost 3 bases and the V segment lost 5 bases, leaving 5 bases of the junction unmatched. The CDR3 nucleotides are TGTGCCAGCAGCCGTTGGGACAGGGACAATCAGCCCCAGCATTTT. Its translation is CASSRWDRDNQPQHF.

This clonotype was seen only once. J is TRBJ1-6 and V is TRBV7-8; D uncertain. V lost 0 bases and J lost 18, with 15 bases in between. This CDR3 spans 13 amino acids. CDR1 and CDR2 from the germline V gene are SGHVS and FQNEAQ. CDR3 sequence reads: CASSLASGSPHHF. In DNA form, the CDR3 reads TGTGCCAGCAGCTTAGCCTCAGGTTCACCTCACCACTTT.

This clonotype was found once. The J gene is TRBJ2-5, the V gene TRBV12-3 or TRBV12-4, with 7 bases matching TRBD2. The CDR3 runs to 14 residues. Trimming removed 6 bases from V and 11 bases from J; junction bases left unmatched: 15. The CDR3 DNA reads TGTGCCAGCAGCGCCGAGACTAGCTTCAATGAGCAGTACTTC. Its protein is CASSAETSFNEQYF.

In DNA, the CDR3 is TGTGCCAGCAGTTTGTGGCTAGCGGGGTACACCTCCTACGAGCAGTACTTC. This gives the protein CASSLWLAGYTSYEQYF. J is TRBJ2-7 and V is TRBV28, with 9 bases aligning to TRBD2. CDR1 is MDHEN and CDR2 is SYDVKM in the germline V gene. This CDR3 spans 17 amino acids. Losses at the gene ends were 3 bases for V and 0 bases for J; bases not matched to a gene: 9.

This clonotype has a count of ten or more. This chain links TRBV11-3 with TRBJ2-2; D gene ambiguous. Germline-derived CDR1 and CDR2 are SGHNT and YENEEA. Trimming took 1 base from V and 1 from J, leaving 4 bases between them. The CDR3 runs to 14 residues. CDR3 DNA: TGTGCCAGCAGCTTAGGGGGGAACACCGGGGAGCTGTTTTTT. Translated: CASSLGGNTGELFF.

DNA of the CDR3: TGTGCCAGCAGTGGAACAGGGACGGCCTATAATTCACCCCTCCACTTT. This sequence encodes CASSGTGTAYNSPLHF. V usage is TRBV2 and J usage is TRBJ1-6; tentatively, D is TRBD1 (6 bases). The V gene's germline CDR1 is SNHLY and CDR2 FYNNEI. This CDR3 is 16 amino acids long. Trimming took off 4 bases at V and 2 bases at J, with 12 bases between the two ends.

The rearrangement uses TRBV7-2 and TRBJ2-5, with D possibly TRBD1 on 5 matching bases. CDR3 length: 14 residues. Trimming shortened V by 2 bases and J by 4 bases, and 11 bases separated the two germline ends. Germline assignment: CDR1 SGHTA and CDR2 FQGNSA. The CDR3 region is CASSLMAGLETQYF. Written as DNA, the CDR3 is TGTGCCAGCAGCTTAATGGCAGGGTTAGAGACCCAGTACTTC. Full variable domain (rest looked up from reference TRBV7-2 and TRBJ2-5): GAGVSQSPSNKVTEKGKDVELRCDPISGHTALYWYRQSLGQGLEFLIYFQGNSAPDKSGLPSDRFSAERTGGSVSTLTIQRTQQEDSAVYLCASSLMAGLETQYFGPGTRLLVL.

The gene calls are TRBV21-1 and TRBJ2-4. TRBV21-1 is a pseudogene locus. The CDR3 has 15 amino acids. This CDR3 reads CASSNLGGAKNIQYF. In nucleotides, the CDR3 is TGTGCCAGCAGCAATTTAGGTGGAGCCAAAAACATTCAGTACTTC.

The chain is built from TRBV6-2 or TRBV6-3 and TRBJ2-5; tentatively, D is TRBD2 (5 bases). Trimming pared 6 bases from V and 5 bases from J, leaving 13 bases between. Per the germline V gene, CDR1 is MNHEY and CDR2 is SVGEGT. This CDR3 region has 13 residues. The CDR3 sequence: CASSLQRRETQYF. DNA of the CDR3: TGTGCCAGCAGCCTCCAGCGGCGGGAGACCCAGTACTTC.

The chain uses TRBV28 and TRBJ2-7, with D possibly being TRBD2 (5 bases). With 5 bases removed from V and 3 bases from J, the gap between germline ends came to 11 bases. Germline V CDR1 and CDR2: MDHEN, SYDVKM. The CDR3 consists of 13 residues. CDR3 coding DNA: TGTGCCAGCAGTATCCCCGGGATCTACGAGCAGTACTTC. Translating it yields CASSIPGIYEQYF.

V gene TRBV6-5 combines with J gene TRBJ2-5, with a weak D call TRBD2 (5 bases). Germline V gene sequence: CDR1 MNHEY, CDR2 SVGAGI. V was trimmed by 4 bases and J by 11 bases, leaving 23 bases between them. This CDR3 has 15 amino acids. The CDR3 here is CASSSPVLEVPEQYF. As DNA, the CDR3 is TGTGCCAGCAGTTCGCCGGTACTAGAGGTCCCGGAGCAGTACTTC.

Only a few counts were recorded for this clonotype. CDR3 in amino acids: CSAITNGGQNQPQHF. The CDR3 DNA sequence: TGCAGTGCTATTACAAACGGAGGGCAGAATCAGCCCCAGCATTTT. J is TRBJ1-5 and V is TRBV20-1; D unclear. The CDR3 sequence is 15 residues long. CDR1 is DFQATT and CDR2 is SNEGSKA in the germline V gene (reference sequence). V gave up 4 bases and J gave up 4 bases, with 17 bases separating them.

This sequence joins TRBV6-1 and TRBJ2-7, with D tentatively TRBD1 (6 bases). Trimming removed 0 bases at V and 3 bases at J, with 12 bases between. The CDR3 consists of 15 residues. CDR1 is MNHNS and CDR2 is SASEGT in the germline V gene. CDR3 amino acids: CASSEAGHGLYEQYF. CDR3 in DNA: TGTGCCAGCAGTGAAGCGGGACACGGACTCTACGAGCAGTACTTC.

In regard to this clonotype: The germline gene is not matched at one end of the junction; a read error may be the cause. The rearrangement joins TRBV6-5 to TRBJ2-3; 7 positions match TRBD2. Germline V gives CDR1 MNHEY, CDR2 SVGAGI. This CDR3 is 14 amino acids long. The CDR3 loop reads CAGSLADSTDTQYF. The CDR3 coding sequence is TGTGCCGGCAGTCTAGCGGATAGCACAGATACGCAGTATTTT.

This clonotype showed up just once. The chain has TRBV2 and TRBJ2-3, with 7 bases that match TRBD2. The ends lost 4 bases at V and 1 base at J; junction bases unmatched: 2. The CDR3 covers 14 residues. Germline CDR1 SNHLY, CDR2 FYNNEI. CDR3 nucleotide sequence: TGTGCCAGCAGTGCGGGACTACGCACAGATACGCAGTATTTT. Its translation: CASSAGLRTDTQYF.

This chain links TRBV15 with TRBJ2-1; D unclear. Germline V gene lookup returns CDR1 LNHNV and CDR2 YYDKDF (reference sequence). The CDR3 is 14 amino acids. The V gene lost 0 bases and the J gene lost 11 bases, with 14 bases spanning the gap. In nucleotides, the CDR3 is TGTGCCACCAGCAGAGATCTGTCTTCATCTAAGCAGTTCTTC. This codes for CATSRDLSSSKQFF.